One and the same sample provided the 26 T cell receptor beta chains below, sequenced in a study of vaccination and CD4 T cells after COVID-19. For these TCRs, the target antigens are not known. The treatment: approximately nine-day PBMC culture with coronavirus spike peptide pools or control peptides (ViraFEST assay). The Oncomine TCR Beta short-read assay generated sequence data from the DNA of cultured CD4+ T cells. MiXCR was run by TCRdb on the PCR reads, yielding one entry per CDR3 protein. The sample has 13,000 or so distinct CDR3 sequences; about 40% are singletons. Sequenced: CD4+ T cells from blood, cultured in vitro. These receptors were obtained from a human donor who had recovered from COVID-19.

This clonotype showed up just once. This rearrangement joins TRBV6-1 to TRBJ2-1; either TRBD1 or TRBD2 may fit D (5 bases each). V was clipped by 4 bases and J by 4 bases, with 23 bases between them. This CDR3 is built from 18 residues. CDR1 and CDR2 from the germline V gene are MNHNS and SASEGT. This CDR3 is CASSGRGRAEGGYNEQFF. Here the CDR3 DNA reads TGTGCCAGCAGTGGTCGGGGCCGGGCTGAAGGTGGATACAATGAGCAGTTCTTC.

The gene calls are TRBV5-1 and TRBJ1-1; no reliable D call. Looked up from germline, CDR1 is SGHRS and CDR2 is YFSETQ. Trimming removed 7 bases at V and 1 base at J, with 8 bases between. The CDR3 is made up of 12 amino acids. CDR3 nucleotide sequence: TGCGCCAGCGGTGTTGGGAACACTGAAGCTTTCTTT. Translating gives CASGVGNTEAFF.

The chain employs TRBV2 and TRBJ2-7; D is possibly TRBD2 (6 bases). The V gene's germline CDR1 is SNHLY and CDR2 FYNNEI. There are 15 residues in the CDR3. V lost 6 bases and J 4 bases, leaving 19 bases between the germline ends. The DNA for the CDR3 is TGTGCCAGCAGAGGTCCAGGGCCCGGAGGGTACGAGCAGTACTTC. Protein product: CASRGPGPGGYEQYF.

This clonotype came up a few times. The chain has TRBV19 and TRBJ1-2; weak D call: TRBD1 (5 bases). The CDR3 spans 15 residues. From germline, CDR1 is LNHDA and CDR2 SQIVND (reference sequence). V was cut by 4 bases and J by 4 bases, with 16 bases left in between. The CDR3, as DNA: TGTGCCAGTAGTAGAGACGAAGACAGATTCTATGGCTACACCTTC. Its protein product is CASSRDEDRFYGYTF.

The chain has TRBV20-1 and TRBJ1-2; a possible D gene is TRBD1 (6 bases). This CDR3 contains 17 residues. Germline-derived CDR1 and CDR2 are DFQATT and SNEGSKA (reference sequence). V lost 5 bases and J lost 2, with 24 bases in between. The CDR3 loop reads CSAEQAGEGLLNYGYTF. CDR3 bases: TGCAGTGCTGAACAAGCAGGGGAAGGCCTTTTAAACTATGGCTACACCTTC.

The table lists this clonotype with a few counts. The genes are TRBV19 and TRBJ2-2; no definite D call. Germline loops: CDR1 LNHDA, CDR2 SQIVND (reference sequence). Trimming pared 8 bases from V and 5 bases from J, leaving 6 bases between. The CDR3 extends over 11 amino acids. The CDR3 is CASDGTGELFF. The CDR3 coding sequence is TGTGCCAGTGACGGGACCGGGGAGCTGTTTTTT.

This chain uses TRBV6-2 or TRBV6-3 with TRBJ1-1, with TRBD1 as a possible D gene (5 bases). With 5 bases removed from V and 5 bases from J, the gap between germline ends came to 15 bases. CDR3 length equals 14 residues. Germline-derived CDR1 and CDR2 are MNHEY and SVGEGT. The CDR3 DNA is TGTGCCAGCAGTCCTATCCACGGGGGAACTGAAGCTTTCTTT. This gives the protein CASSPIHGGTEAFF.

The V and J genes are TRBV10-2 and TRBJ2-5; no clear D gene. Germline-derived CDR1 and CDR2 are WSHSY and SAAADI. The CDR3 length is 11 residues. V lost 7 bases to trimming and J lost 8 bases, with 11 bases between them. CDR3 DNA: TGCGCCAGCAAGTTGGATACAACCCAGTACTTC. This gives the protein CASKLDTTQYF.

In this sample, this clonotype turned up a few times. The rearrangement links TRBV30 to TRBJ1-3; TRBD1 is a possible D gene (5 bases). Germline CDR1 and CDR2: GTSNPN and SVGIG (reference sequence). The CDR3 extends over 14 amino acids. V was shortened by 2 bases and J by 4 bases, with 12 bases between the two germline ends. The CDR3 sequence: CAWSQGGQGNTIYF. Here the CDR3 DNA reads TGTGCCTGGAGTCAGGGCGGCCAGGGAAACACCATATATTTT.

The CDR3 DNA follows: TGTGCCAGCAGCTCCGACGCTAACAATGAGCAGTTCTTC. Translating it yields CASSSDANNEQFF. The chain couples TRBV11-3 to TRBJ2-1; D call uncertain. Looked up from germline, CDR1 is SGHNT and CDR2 is YENEEA. Trimming shortened V by 4 bases and J by 5 bases, and 9 bases separated the two germline ends. The length of the CDR3 is 13 residues.

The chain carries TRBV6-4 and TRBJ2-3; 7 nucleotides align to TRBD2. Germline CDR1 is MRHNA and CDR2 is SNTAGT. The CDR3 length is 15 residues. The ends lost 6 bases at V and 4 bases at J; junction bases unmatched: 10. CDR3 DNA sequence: TGTGCCAGCAGCCACCGGGTGGGGGGGTCAGATACGCAGTATTTT. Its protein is CASSHRVGGSDTQYF.

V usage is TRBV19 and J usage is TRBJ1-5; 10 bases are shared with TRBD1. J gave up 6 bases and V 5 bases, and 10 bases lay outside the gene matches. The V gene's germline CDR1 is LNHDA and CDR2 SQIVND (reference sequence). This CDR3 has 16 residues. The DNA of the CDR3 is TGTGCCAGTAGTGCCCTCCGACAGGGGGCGGTTCAGCCCCAGCATTTT. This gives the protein CASSALRQGAVQPQHF.

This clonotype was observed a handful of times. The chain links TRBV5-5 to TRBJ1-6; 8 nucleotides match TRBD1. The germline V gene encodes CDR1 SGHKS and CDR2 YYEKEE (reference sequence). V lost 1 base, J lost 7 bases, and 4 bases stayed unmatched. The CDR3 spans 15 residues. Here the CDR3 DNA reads TGTGCCAGCAGCTTGTATCAGGGGGCGAATTCACCCCTCCACTTT. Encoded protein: CASSLYQGANSPLHF.

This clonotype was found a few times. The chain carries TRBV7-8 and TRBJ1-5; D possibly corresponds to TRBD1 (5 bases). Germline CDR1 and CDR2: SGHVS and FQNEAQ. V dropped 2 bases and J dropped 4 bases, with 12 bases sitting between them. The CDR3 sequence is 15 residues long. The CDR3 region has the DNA TGTGCCAGCAGCTTACAGGGCCTTGGGAATCAGCCCCAGCATTTT. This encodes CASSLQGLGNQPQHF. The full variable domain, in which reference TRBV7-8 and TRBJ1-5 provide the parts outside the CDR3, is GAGVSQSPRYKVAKRGQDVALRCDPISGHVSLFWYQQALGQGPEFLTYFQNEAQLDKSGLPSDRFFAERPEGSVSTLKIQRTQQEDSAVYLCASSLQGLGNQPQHFGDGTRLSIL.

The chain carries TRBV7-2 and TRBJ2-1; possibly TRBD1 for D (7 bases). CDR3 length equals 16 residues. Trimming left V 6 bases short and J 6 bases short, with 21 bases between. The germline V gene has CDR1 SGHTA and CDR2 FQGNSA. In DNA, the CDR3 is TGTGCCAGCAGTAGAACAGGAGGGGGCGCCTCCAATGAGCAGTTCTTC. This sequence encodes CASSRTGGGASNEQFF.

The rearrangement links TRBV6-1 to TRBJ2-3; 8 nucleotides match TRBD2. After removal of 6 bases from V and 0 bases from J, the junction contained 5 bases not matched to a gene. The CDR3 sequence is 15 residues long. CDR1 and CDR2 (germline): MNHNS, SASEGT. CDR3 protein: CASSTRGASTDTQYF. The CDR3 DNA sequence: TGTGCCAGCAGCACGCGGGGGGCCAGCACAGATACGCAGTATTTT.

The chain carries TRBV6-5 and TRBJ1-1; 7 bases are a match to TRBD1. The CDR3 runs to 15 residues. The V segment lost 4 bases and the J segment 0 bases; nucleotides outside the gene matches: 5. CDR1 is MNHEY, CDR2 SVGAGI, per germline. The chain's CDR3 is CASSLLTGMNTEAFF. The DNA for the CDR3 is TGTGCCAGCAGTTTGCTGACAGGGATGAACACTGAAGCTTTCTTT.

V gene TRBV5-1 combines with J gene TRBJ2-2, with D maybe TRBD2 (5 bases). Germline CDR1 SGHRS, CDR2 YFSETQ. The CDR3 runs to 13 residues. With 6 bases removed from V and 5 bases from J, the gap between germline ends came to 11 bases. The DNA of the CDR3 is TGCGCCAGCACGGCTAGGGAGACCGGGGAGCTGTTTTTT. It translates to CASTARETGELFF.

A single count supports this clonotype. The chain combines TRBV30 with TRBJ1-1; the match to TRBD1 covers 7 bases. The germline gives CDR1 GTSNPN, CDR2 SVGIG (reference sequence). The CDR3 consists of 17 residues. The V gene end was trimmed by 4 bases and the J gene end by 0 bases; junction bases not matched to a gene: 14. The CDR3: CAWTPYRSGTVNTEAFF. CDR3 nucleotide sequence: TGTGCCTGGACCCCATATCGGTCCGGGACAGTGAACACTGAAGCTTTCTTT. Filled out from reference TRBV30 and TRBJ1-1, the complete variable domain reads SQTIHQWPATLVQPVGSPLSLECTVEGTSNPNLYWYRQAAGRGLQLLFYSVGIGQISSEVPQNLSASRPQDRQFILSSKKLLLSDSGFYLCAWTPYRSGTVNTEAFFGQGTRLTVV.

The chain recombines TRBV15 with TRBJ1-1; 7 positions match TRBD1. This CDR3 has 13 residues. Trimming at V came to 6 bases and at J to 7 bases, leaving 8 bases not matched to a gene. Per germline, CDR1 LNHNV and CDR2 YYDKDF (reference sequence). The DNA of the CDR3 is TGTGCCACCAGAAACCCAGGGGGGAATGAAGCTTTCTTT. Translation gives CATRNPGGNEAFF.

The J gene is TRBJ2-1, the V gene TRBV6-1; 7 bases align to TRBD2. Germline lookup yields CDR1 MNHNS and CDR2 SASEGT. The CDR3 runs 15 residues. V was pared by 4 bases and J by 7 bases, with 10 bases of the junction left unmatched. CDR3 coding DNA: TGTGCCAGCAGTGGCAGGGCTAGCGGTAGGAATGAGCAGTTCTTC. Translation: CASSGRASGRNEQFF.

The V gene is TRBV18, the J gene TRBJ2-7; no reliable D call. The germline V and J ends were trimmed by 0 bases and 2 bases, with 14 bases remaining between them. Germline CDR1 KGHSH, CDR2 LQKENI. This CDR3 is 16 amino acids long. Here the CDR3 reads CASSPPGIGQAYEQYF. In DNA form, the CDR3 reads TGTGCCAGCTCACCACCTGGGATAGGGCAAGCCTACGAGCAGTACTTC.

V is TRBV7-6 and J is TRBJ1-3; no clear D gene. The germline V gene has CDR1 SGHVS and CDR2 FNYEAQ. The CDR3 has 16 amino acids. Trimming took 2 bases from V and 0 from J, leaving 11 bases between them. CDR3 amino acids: CASSLLQTYSGNTIYF. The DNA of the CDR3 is TGTGCCAGCAGCTTATTACAGACCTACTCTGGAAACACCATATATTTT.

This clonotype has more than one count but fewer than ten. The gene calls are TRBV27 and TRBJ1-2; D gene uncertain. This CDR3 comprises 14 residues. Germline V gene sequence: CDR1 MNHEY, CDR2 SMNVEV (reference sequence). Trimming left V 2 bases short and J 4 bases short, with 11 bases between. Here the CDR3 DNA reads TGTGCCAGCAGTTTAGAGGGTACCGGCTATGGCTACACCTTC. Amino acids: CASSLEGTGYGYTF.

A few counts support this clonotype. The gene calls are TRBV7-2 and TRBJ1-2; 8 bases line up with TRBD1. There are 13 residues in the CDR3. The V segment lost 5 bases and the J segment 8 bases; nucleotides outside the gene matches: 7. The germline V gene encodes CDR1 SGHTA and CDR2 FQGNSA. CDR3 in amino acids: CASSLRQGIGYTF. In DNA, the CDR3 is TGTGCCAGCAGCCTGAGACAGGGGATAGGCTACACCTTC.

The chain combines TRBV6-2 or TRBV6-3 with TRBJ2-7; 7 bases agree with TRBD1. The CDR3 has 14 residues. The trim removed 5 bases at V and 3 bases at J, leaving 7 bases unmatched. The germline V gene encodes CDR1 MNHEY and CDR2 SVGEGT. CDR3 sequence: CASSPPGQHYEQYF. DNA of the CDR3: TGTGCCAGCAGTCCTCCGGGACAGCACTACGAGCAGTACTTC.